These 24 T cell receptor beta chains were sequenced from one sample in a study of regulatory T cells in long-lasting Graves disease. Regarding time point: persistent/refractory GD, antithyroid drugs over 5 years with positive TRAb. Isolated PBMC RNA provided the starting material for the TCR library. iRepertoire HTBI primers and Arm-PCR of CDR3 regions built TCR beta libraries. TCRdb re-called the multiplex PCR reads with MiXCR, one entry per CDR3 protein. Here the sample spans approximately 400,000 distinct CDR3 sequences, roughly a quarter being singletons. The source was peripheral blood mononuclear cells (PBMCs), collected when the disease was refractory, from a patient treated with antithyroid drugs. These receptors were collected from a female donor with Graves disease.

This clonotype was picked up a small number of times. The chain is built from TRBV10-3 and TRBJ2-7, with unresolved D. Trimming stripped 0 bases from V and 4 bases from J, with 13 bases between. This CDR3 has 15 residues. Germline V CDR1 and CDR2: ENHRY, SYGVKD. CDR3 loop: CAISESPGAGYEQYF. As DNA, the CDR3 is TGTGCCATCAGTGAGTCCCCCGGAGCTGGATACGAGCAGTACTTC.

The V call is TRBV7-6, the J call TRBJ2-2; TRBD2 aligns across 8 bases. There are 16 residues in the CDR3. The V gene end was trimmed by 4 bases and the J gene end by 6 bases; junction bases not matched to a gene: 10. The V gene's germline CDR1 is SGHVS and CDR2 FNYEAQ. The CDR3 sequence: CASSSGAGGEAGELFF. The CDR3 nucleotides are TGTGCCAGCAGCTCGGGCGCGGGGGGCGAGGCCGGGGAGCTGTTTTTT.

This rearrangement joins TRBV20-1 to TRBJ2-3; no clear D gene. The CDR3 is 16 residues long. Germline V gene data show CDR1 as DFQATT and CDR2 as SNEGSKA (reference sequence). V was cut by 3 bases and J by 1 base, with 17 bases left in between. This CDR3 reads CSARYPGGRGTDTQYF. CDR3 nucleotides: TGCAGTGCTAGGTACCCAGGTGGACGAGGCACAGATACGCAGTATTTT.

The rearrangement uses TRBV19 and TRBJ1-1; 7 bases are a match to TRBD1. After removal of 3 bases from V and 0 bases from J, the junction contained 13 bases not matched to a gene. The CDR3 loop spans 18 amino acids. CDR1 and CDR2 (germline): LNHDA, SQIVND (reference sequence). CDR3 DNA sequence: TGTGCCAGTAGTATTTTAAGTACCAGGGGGGTTATGAACACTGAAGCTTTCTTT. Encoded protein: CASSILSTRGVMNTEAFF.

This clonotype was counted a few times. The chain has TRBV3-1 and TRBJ2-5; 9 bases map to TRBD1. The CDR3 contains 16 residues. The germline gives CDR1 LGHDT, CDR2 YNNKEL (reference sequence). Unmatched junction bases numbered 8, after V lost 1 base and J lost 5 bases. The CDR3 DNA reads TGTGCCAGCAGCCAAGCCGGGACAGGGCTCGCTGAGACCCAGTACTTC. Amino acids: CASSQAGTGLAETQYF.

In its sample, this clonotype was seen a few times. The chain is built from TRBV14 and TRBJ2-5; D is unresolved. Germline lookup yields CDR1 SGHDN and CDR2 FVKESK. This CDR3 comprises 15 residues. V was cut by 5 bases and J by 2 bases, with 15 bases left in between. The CDR3 protein is CASSSRPPRQETQYF. The DNA for the CDR3 is TGTGCCAGCAGCTCCCGCCCTCCTAGGCAAGAGACCCAGTACTTC.

The chain uses TRBV12-3 or TRBV12-4 and TRBJ2-1; no definite D call. V was clipped by 7 bases and J by 9 bases, with 10 bases between them. The CDR3 loop spans 11 amino acids. The CDR3 DNA reads TGTGCCAGCACCCCAGGTGGTGAGCAGTTCTTC. Amino acid sequence: CASTPGGEQFF.

This clonotype occurred a few times. V usage is TRBV2 and J usage is TRBJ2-3; D ambiguous. Germline CDR1 SNHLY, CDR2 FYNNEI. The CDR3 consists of 13 residues. V lost 10 bases and J lost 0, with 11 bases in between. This chain's CDR3 is CATPEWSTDTQYF. CDR3 DNA sequence: TGTGCCACCCCGGAGTGGAGCACAGATACGCAGTATTTT.

In this sample, this clonotype turned up a few times. The J gene is TRBJ2-7, the V gene TRBV10-3; TRBD1 or TRBD2 may be the D gene (5 bases each). Germline V gene data show CDR1 as ENHRY and CDR2 as SYGVKD. V was trimmed by 10 bases and J by 3 bases, leaving 13 bases between them. The CDR3 runs 12 residues. In DNA form, the CDR3 reads TGTGCCAGCAGGGACGGGGACTACGAGCAGTACTTC. Residues: CASRDGDYEQYF.

The rearrangement links TRBV7-2 to TRBJ2-7; possibly TRBD1 or TRBD2 for D (5 bases each). The germline V and J ends were trimmed by 5 bases and 4 bases, with 12 bases remaining between them. CDR3 length: 13 residues. CDR1 is SGHTA, CDR2 FQGNSA, per germline. DNA for the CDR3: TGTGCCAGCAGCCCAGACTGGGGGTACGAGCAGTACTTC. It specifies CASSPDWGYEQYF.

The table lists this clonotype with a few counts. This chain joins TRBV7-8 and TRBJ2-1; D not resolved. Germline V gives CDR1 SGHVS, CDR2 FQNEAQ. This CDR3 has 12 amino acids. The V end lost 5 bases, the J end lost 9 bases, and 11 bases lay between the germline ends. The CDR3 loop reads CASSPMAREQFF. CDR3 nucleotide sequence: TGTGCCAGCAGCCCGATGGCGCGTGAGCAGTTCTTC.

In DNA, the CDR3 is TGCAGTGCCGCGAAGGGGGCAGCTGGGGCCAACGTCCTGACTTTC. Protein product: CSAAKGAAGANVLTF. This sequence joins TRBV20-1 and TRBJ2-6, with TRBD1 matching over 7 bases. Trimming took 6 bases from V and 2 from J; bases not matched to a gene: 7. Germline V gene lookup returns CDR1 DFQATT and CDR2 SNEGSKA (reference sequence). The CDR3 is 15 residues long.

The sample holds many counts of this clonotype. The chain carries TRBV7-9 and TRBJ1-2; D unresolved. Germline-derived CDR1 and CDR2 are SEHNR and FQNEAQ (reference sequence). The CDR3 length is 11 residues. V lost 5 bases and J lost 4, with 5 bases in between. The CDR3 DNA sequence: TGTGCCAGCAGCGCCGCCTATGGCTACACCTTC. It specifies CASSAAYGYTF.

This clonotype turned up a few times. This chain joins TRBV18 and TRBJ2-7; D tentatively fits TRBD1 or TRBD2 (5 bases each). The CDR3 is made up of 14 amino acids. Germline CDR1 and CDR2: KGHSH and LQKENI. V shed 3 bases and J shed 2 bases, with 11 bases lying between them. The CDR3 loop reads CASSPPGPPYEQYF. CDR3 bases: TGTGCCAGCTCACCGCCGGGGCCCCCCTACGAGCAGTACTTC.

The CDR3 DNA reads as TGTGCCACCAGTGACCCCGGGTCGGCAACTAAGGGCAATCAGCCCCAGCATTTT. Translation: CATSDPGSATKGNQPQHF. The chain has TRBV24-1 and TRBJ1-5, with D uncertain. The germline V and J ends were trimmed by 4 bases and 2 bases, with 20 bases remaining between them. Per germline, CDR1 KGHDR and CDR2 SFDVKD. The length of the CDR3 is 18 residues.

This sequence joins TRBV14 and TRBJ2-5; D not resolved. The V gene's germline CDR1 is SGHDN and CDR2 FVKESK. V was trimmed by 2 bases and J by 4 bases, leaving 11 bases between them. CDR3 length: 14 amino acids. Here the CDR3 reads CASSQIASVETQYF. DNA of the CDR3: TGTGCCAGCAGCCAAATCGCGTCGGTAGAGACCCAGTACTTC.

This clonotype occurred many times. This chain connects TRBV27 to TRBJ2-7; D might be TRBD2 (6 bases). The CDR3 has 17 residues. Germline-derived CDR1 and CDR2 are MNHEY and SMNVEV (reference sequence). V lost 0 bases and J lost 3, with 18 bases in between. The CDR3 nucleotides read TGTGCCAGCAGTTTATCCCCCATTCTAGCGTTCAACTACGAGCAGTACTTC. This sequence encodes CASSLSPILAFNYEQYF.

This clonotype was seen ten or more times. As DNA, the CDR3 is TGTGCCAGCAGTGAAGGGGTCGGACAGCCCCAGCATTTT. This gives the protein CASSEGVGQPQHF. V and J are TRBV2 and TRBJ1-5; D is undetermined. This CDR3 is 13 amino acids long. V shed 1 base and J shed 7 bases, with 8 bases lying between them. Looked up from germline, CDR1 is SNHLY and CDR2 is FYNNEI.

As regards this clonotype: No conserved phenylalanine or tryptophan is present at the end of the CDR3, so a read error is the likely explanation. No DNA is shown, since the ends of the CDR3 on it are uncertain; the CDR3 is the one TCRdb lists. This chain links TRBV11-2 with TRBJ2-1; the table's D call TRBD2 went unverified against the DNA. The CDR3 numbers 12 amino acids, ends counted. CDR1 is SGHAT and CDR2 is FQNNGV in the germline V gene. The CDR3 loop reads CASSNRDYPSST.

A note on this clonotype: A much more abundant neighbour one base away suggests this may be a read error. J is TRBJ1-2 and V is TRBV6-1; a possible D gene is TRBD1 (5 bases). The V end lost 4 bases, the J end lost 7 bases, and 16 bases lay between the germline ends. The CDR3 spans 14 residues. Germline V CDR1 and CDR2: MNHNS, SASEGT. Written as DNA, the CDR3 is TGTGCCAGCAGTGCCGTTTCCGGGACCCGTGGCTACACCTTC. Protein sequence: CASSAVSGTRGYTF.

This clonotype was counted a few times. V and J are TRBV7-6 and TRBJ2-7; D is unresolved. The V and J ends lost 5 bases and 7 bases respectively, with 15 bases between them. Germline CDR1 is SGHVS and CDR2 is FNYEAQ. The CDR3 spans 13 residues. CDR3 residues: CASSPLAGEEQYF. CDR3 in DNA: TGTGCCAGCAGCCCGCTCGCCGGTGAAGAGCAGTACTTC.

V is TRBV20-1 and J is TRBJ1-2; no firm D call. The CDR3 contains 12 residues. V was trimmed by 3 bases and J by 7 bases, leaving 12 bases between them. The germline V gene has CDR1 DFQATT and CDR2 SNEGSKA (reference sequence). Written as DNA, the CDR3 is TGCAGTGCTAGTTCCGGCTCTGGTGGCTACACCTTC. Its protein product is CSASSGSGGYTF.

The chain has TRBV2 and TRBJ2-1, with unresolved D. V shed 6 bases and J shed 8 bases, with 20 bases lying between them. Germline CDR1 and CDR2: SNHLY and FYNNEI. This CDR3 spans 15 amino acids. CDR3 bases: TGTGCCAGCAGGAAGACGGTGGTACAGTCGCATGAGCAGTTCTTC. The encoded protein is CASRKTVVQSHEQFF. The full variable domain, in which reference TRBV2 and TRBJ2-1 provide the parts outside the CDR3, is EPEVTQTPSHQVTQMGQEVILRCVPISNHLYFYWYRQILGQKVEFLVSFYNNEISEKSEIFDDQFSVERPDGSNFTLKIRSTKLEDSAMYFCASRKTVVQSHEQFFGPGTRLTVL.

The chain employs TRBV19 and TRBJ2-7, with a weak D call TRBD2 (6 bases). The CDR3 covers 11 residues. Germline values: CDR1 LNHDA, CDR2 SQIVND (reference sequence). V shed 8 bases and J shed 7 bases, with 12 bases lying between them. CDR3 loop: CASRGRWEQYF. CDR3 sequence (DNA): TGTGCCAGTCGAGGGAGGTGGGAGCAGTACTTC.